These T cell receptor beta chains were read from a single sample in a study of lymphopenia after photon versus proton radiotherapy. TCRdb's copy holds only in-frame clones and misses some; the assay was immunoSEQ multiplex PCR. Here the sample spans approximately 45,000 clones, 65% to 90% being singletons. The sequencing used peripheral blood, collected from a patient treated with photon-based radiotherapy. The receptors shown here come from a man aged 35-49 years with gastric cancer. The CDR3 runs from the conserved cysteine through the conserved F or W. The order of the fields is clone size, V gene, D gene, J gene, CDR3 protein, CDR3 DNA. A D gene is named only where the DNA matches it firmly. A clone size is listed for some rows: how often the clone was seen (once, few, many), or a class if it is expanded.

clone_size: NA; v_call: TRBV6-5; d_call: NA; j_call: TRBJ2-5; cdr3_aa: CASSYFDSRETQYF; cdr3_nt: TGTGCCAGCAGTTACTTCGACAGCCGGGAGACCCAGTACTTC
clone_size: NA; v_call: TRBV19; d_call: NA; j_call: TRBJ1-4; cdr3_aa: CASTTGATNEKLFF; cdr3_nt: TGTGCCAGTACAACGGGGGCAACTAATGAAAAACTGTTTTTT
clone_size: NA; v_call: TRBV5-4; d_call: NA; j_call: TRBJ1-2; cdr3_aa: CASSLSGRVGYTF; cdr3_nt: TGTGCCAGCAGCTTGTCAGGGAGGGTCGGCTACACCTTC
clone_size: NA; v_call: TRBV6-5; d_call: TRBD2; j_call: TRBJ2-7; cdr3_aa: CASSYSVGGTPYEQYF; cdr3_nt: TGTGCCAGCAGTTACTCCGTCGGGGGGACCCCCTACGAGCAGTACTTC
clone_size: NA; v_call: TRBV11-3; d_call: TRBD1; j_call: TRBJ2-3; cdr3_aa: CASSLRTGSTDTQYF; cdr3_nt: TGTGCCAGCAGCTTAAGGACAGGCAGCACAGATACGCAGTATTTT
clone_size: NA; v_call: TRBV5-1; d_call: NA; j_call: TRBJ2-7; cdr3_aa: CASSFGGSYEQYF; cdr3_nt: TGCGCCAGCAGCTTCGGCGGGTCCTACGAGCAGTACTTC
clone_size: NA; v_call: TRBV6-5; d_call: NA; j_call: TRBJ1-5; cdr3_aa: CASSYDPSNQPQHF; cdr3_nt: TGTGCCAGCAGTTACGACCCAAGCAATCAGCCCCAGCATTTT
clone_size: NA; v_call: TRBV14; d_call: TRBD1; j_call: TRBJ2-3; cdr3_aa: CASSLTGARDTQYF; cdr3_nt: TGTGCCAGCAGCCTGACAGGGGCCCGGGATACGCAGTATTTT
clone_size: NA; v_call: TRBV4-3; d_call: TRBD1; j_call: TRBJ1-2; cdr3_aa: CASSQYGTGGGYTF; cdr3_nt: TGCGCCAGCAGCCAATATGGGACAGGGGGTGGCTACACCTTC
clone_size: once; v_call: TRBV5-6; d_call: TRBD1; j_call: TRBJ1-1; cdr3_aa: CASKLRGILMMNTEAFF; cdr3_nt: TGTGCCAGCAAACTCAGGGGGATTTTAATGATGAACACTGAAGCTTTCTTT